This T cell receptor (beta chain) was found in a study of early T cells in non-severe SARS-CoV-2 infection. TCRdb itself ran the 5' RACE reads through MiXCR, one entry per CDR3 protein. The table has roughly 30,000 distinct CDR3 sequences, about 6.6% seen once; the top ten hold over 30%. This clonotype was seen many times. The CDR3 runs 13 residues. Trimming left V 4 bases short and J 6 bases short, with 10 bases between. Germline CDR1 and CDR2: LNHNV and YYDKDF (reference sequence). The chain links TRBV15 to TRBJ1-5, with no clear D. The material sequenced was whole blood, taken at baseline. The source of this sequence is an adult who was a healthcare worker with PCR-confirmed SARS-CoV-2 infection or an uninfected control (not recorded which). The CDR3 loop is CATSTRTGQPQHF. CDR3 nucleotides: TGTGCCACCAGCACCCGGACGGGTCAGCCCCAGCATTTT.